The 29 T cell receptor beta chains reported below all come from one sample, sequenced in a study of metastatic and nonmetastatic thyroid tumors. No treatment had been given to any patient before thyroid surgery. TCRdb re-called the PCR reads via MiXCR. In the table there are about 28,000 clones, less than 25% of which are singletons. The sample was blood. These receptors came from a female donor with papillary thyroid cancer or a benign thyroid nodule (not recorded which). Some clones in this sample may be carry-over from other donors' samples.

This clone was picked up a small number of times. The same CDR3 can be traced to other DNA sequences in this sample. The rearrangement links TRBV6-1 to TRBJ2-7; D is possibly TRBD2 (5 bases). CDR1 MNHNS and CDR2 SASEGT come from the germline V gene. The CDR3 runs to 16 residues. With 2 bases removed from V and 4 bases from J, the gap between germline ends came to 18 bases. DNA for the CDR3: TGTGCCAGCAGTGAATTACTGGGTTTGAGGGAGTACGAGCAGTACTTC. It is translated as CASSELLGLREYEQYF.

This clone showed up just a few times. V is TRBV11-3 and J is TRBJ1-2, with 8 bases that match TRBD1. Germline V gene data show CDR1 as SGHNT and CDR2 as YENEEA. CDR3 length equals 20 residues. J lost 8 bases, V lost 3 bases, and 26 bases had no gene match. The CDR3 sequence is CASSFVSYNSQGAREEGYTF. DNA for the CDR3: TGTGCCAGCAGCTTCGTGAGTTACAATAGTCAGGGGGCCCGGGAGGAAGGCTACACCTTC. Based on the CDR3 plus reference TRBV11-3 and TRBJ1-2, the full variable domain is EAGVVQSPRYKIIEKKQPVAFWCNPISGHNTLYWYLQNLGQGPELLIRYENEEAVDDSQLPKDRFSAERLKGVDSTLKIQPAELGDSAVYLCASSFVSYNSQGAREEGYTFGSGTRLTVV.

Points on this clone: This may be a read error: a much more frequent sequence differs by one nucleotide. The chain is built from TRBV7-2 and TRBJ2-5; maybe TRBD2 (5 bases). Germline V gives CDR1 SGHTA, CDR2 FQGNSA. This CDR3 comprises 14 residues. This CDR3 is CASSLVEGQETRYF. Written as DNA, the CDR3 is TGTGCCAGCAGCTTAGTAGAGGGTCAAGAGACCCGGTACTTC.

This clone was counted at least ten times. The V and J genes are TRBV7-9 and TRBJ2-5; D may be TRBD2 (6 bases). This CDR3 contains 15 residues. Trimming left V 2 bases short and J 0 bases short, with 10 bases between. Looked up from germline, CDR1 is SEHNR and CDR2 is FQNEAQ (reference sequence). DNA for the CDR3: TGTGCCAGCAGCTTAAGGGACTGGTACCAAGAGACCCAGTACTTC. Residues: CASSLRDWYQETQYF.

Note on this clone: This may stem from a read error, because a much larger clone lies one nucleotide away. Other nucleotide sequences from this sample produce the same CDR3. The chain carries TRBV30 and TRBJ1-5; a weak D match, TRBD1 (5 bases). Germline lookup yields CDR1 GTSNPN and CDR2 SVGIG (reference sequence). There are 13 residues in the CDR3. This chain's CDR3 is CAWGQNSNRPQHF. CDR3 DNA: TGTGCGTGGGGCCAAAATAGCAATCGGCCCCAGCATTTT. Filled out from reference TRBV30 and TRBJ1-5, the complete variable domain reads SQTIHQWPATLVQPVGSPLSLECTVEGTSNPNLYWYRQAAGRGLQLLFYSVGIGQISSEVPQNLSASRPQDRQFILSSKKLLLSDSGFYLCAWGQNSNRPQHFGDGTRLSIL.

This clone showed up many times. The rearrangement links TRBV29-1 to TRBJ1-1; D gene unclear. Trimming removed 3 bases from V and 1 base from J, with 9 bases in between. From germline, CDR1 is SQVTM and CDR2 ANQGSEA. The CDR3 runs to 13 residues. The CDR3 protein is CSVEWGWNTEAFF. CDR3 nucleotide sequence: TGCAGCGTTGAGTGGGGTTGGAACACTGAAGCTTTCTTT.

This clone was detected many times. The V gene is TRBV6-1, the J gene TRBJ1-1; no reliable D call. V was shortened by 4 bases and J by 10 bases, with 13 bases between the two germline ends. This CDR3 comprises 12 residues. Germline V lookup: CDR1 MNHNS, CDR2 SASEGT. CDR3 protein: CASSVTGSRAFF. The CDR3 nucleotides read TGTGCCAGCAGTGTCACCGGGAGTCGAGCTTTCTTT.

A remark on this clone: The junction shows a germline mismatch at one end, possibly a read error. The chain joins TRBV20-1 to TRBJ2-1, with D possibly TRBD1 on 5 matching bases. CDR1 and CDR2 (germline): DFQATT, SNEGSKA (reference sequence). The CDR3 is 13 amino acids. CDR3 DNA sequence: TGCAGTGCTAGAGCCCCGACAGTGAATGTGCAGTTCTTC. Its protein product is CSARAPTVNVQFF.

This clone was counted between two and nine times. The V gene is TRBV28, the J gene TRBJ1-6; no reliable D call. CDR3 length: 14 residues. Trimming shortened V by 2 bases and J by 19 bases, and 21 bases separated the two germline ends. Germline assignment: CDR1 MDHEN and CDR2 SYDVKM. CDR3 sequence reads: CASSLGRENSHLHF. The DNA for the CDR3 is TGTGCCAGCAGTTTAGGGCGCGAAAATTCACACCTACACTTT.

At least ten counts were recorded for this clone. An end of the junction does not agree with germline; a read error may underlie this. V is TRBV29-1 and J is TRBJ2-4; TRBD1 matches at 9 bases. CDR1 SQVTM and CDR2 ANQGSEA come from the germline V gene. CDR3 length: 14 amino acids. The CDR3 DNA reads TGCAGCGTCACAGGGGGCGCTTCCAAAACCATTCAGTACTTC. Protein: CSVTGGASKTIQYF. Based on the CDR3 plus reference TRBV29-1 and TRBJ2-4, the full variable domain is SAVISQKPSRDICQRGTSLTIQCQVDSQVTMMFWYRQQPGQSLTLIATANQGSEATYESGFVIDKFPISRPNLTFSTLTVSNMSPEDSSIYLCSVTGGASKTIQYFGAGTRLSVL.

This clone has ten or more counts. A much larger clone is a single base away; this may be a read error. The conserved phenylalanine or tryptophan normally closing the CDR3 is absent here, so this likely arose from a read error. The V call is TRBV4-1, the J call TRBJ2-1; possibly TRBD1 for D (5 bases). CDR1 and CDR2 from the germline V gene are MGHRA and YSYEKL. Trimming cost V 7 bases and J 8 bases, with 24 bases left between them. The CDR3 totals 16 residues. CDR3 bases: TGCGCCAGCACCCGATCCCTGTTAGCAGTAGGGGATGAGCAGTTCTCC. Protein product: CASTRSLLAVGDEQFS.

In its sample, this clone was seen a few times. The chain has TRBV27 and TRBJ2-7; TRBD1 might be the D (6 bases). Germline V CDR1 and CDR2: MNHEY, SMNVEV (reference sequence). The CDR3 covers 13 residues. The V end was cut by 3 bases, the J end by 0 bases, with 6 bases between. The chain's CDR3 is CASSLDSSYEQYF. In DNA form, the CDR3 reads TGTGCCAGCAGTTTGGACAGCTCCTACGAGCAGTACTTC.

This clone was observed at least ten times. The J gene is TRBJ1-5, the V gene TRBV5-5, with D tentatively TRBD1 (6 bases). This CDR3 has 15 residues. The germline CDR1 and CDR2 sequences are SGHKS and YYEKEE (reference sequence). V shed 2 bases and J shed 7 bases, with 16 bases lying between them. The DNA of the CDR3 is TGTGCCAGCAGCTTTAAAATAGGGGGAGGACAGCCCCAGCATTTT. Amino acids: CASSFKIGGGQPQHF. The full variable domain, with the rest looked up from reference TRBV5-5 and TRBJ1-5, is DAGVTQSPTHLIKTRGQQVTLRCSPISGHKSVSWYQQVLGQGPQFIFQYYEKEERGRGNFPDRFSARQFPNYSSELNVNALLLGDSALYLCASSFKIGGGQPQHFGDGTRLSIL.

The chain has TRBV20-1 and TRBJ1-1; D not resolved. The CDR3 consists of 13 residues. Germline loops: CDR1 DFQATT, CDR2 SNEGSKA (reference sequence). Between the trimmed V and J ends, which lost 3 bases and 5 bases, there was a span of 13 bases. DNA for the CDR3: TGCAGTGCTAGGCCTCCCCATGAAACTGAAGCTTTCTTT. Amino acids: CSARPPHETEAFF.

This clone qualifies as medium-sized. V gene TRBV20-1 combines with J gene TRBJ1-6; D is undetermined. V was shortened by 2 bases and J by 9 bases, with 11 bases between the two germline ends. The CDR3 sequence is 13 residues long. Looked up from germline, CDR1 is DFQATT and CDR2 is SNEGSKA (reference sequence). The CDR3 protein is CSARRGSGSPLHF. CDR3 bases: TGCAGTGCTAGAAGAGGGTCGGGTTCACCCCTCCACTTT.

This clone was observed many times. The chain links TRBV5-1 to TRBJ1-1; D possibly corresponds to TRBD1 (6 bases). Trimming left V 6 bases short and J 5 bases short, with 11 bases between. CDR1 and CDR2 (germline): SGHRS, YFSETQ. This CDR3 region has 12 residues. The CDR3 nucleotides read TGCGCCAGCAACGAGGGGGGGACTGAAGCTTTCTTT. This translates into CASNEGGTEAFF.

This chain links TRBV6-6 with TRBJ2-2, with D possibly TRBD1 on 5 matching bases. The CDR3 extends over 15 amino acids. Germline V CDR1 and CDR2: MNHNY, SVGAGI (reference sequence). V lost 0 bases and J lost 5, with 10 bases in between. CDR3 DNA sequence: TGTGCCAGCAGTTACTCCCGACAGAGAACCGGGGAGCTGTTTTTT. Translated: CASSYSRQRTGELFF.

This rearrangement joins TRBV7-4 to TRBJ1-1; D is uncertain. CDR1 is SGHVT, CDR2 SQSDAQ, per germline. This CDR3 has 13 residues. The V gene lost 1 base and the J gene lost 6 bases, with 9 bases spanning the gap. CDR3 DNA: TGTGCCAGCAGCTTAGGTCGACGGGCTGAAGCTTTCTTT. Its translation is CASSLGRRAEAFF.

The chain recombines TRBV11-2 with TRBJ2-6, with D perhaps matching TRBD1 (6 bases). The germline V gene has CDR1 SGHAT and CDR2 FQNNGV. V was pared by 0 bases and J by 0 bases, with 9 bases between. The CDR3 extends over 17 amino acids. CDR3 region: CASSLEGTHSGANVLTF. CDR3 DNA sequence: TGTGCCAGCAGCTTAGAGGGGACACACTCTGGGGCCAACGTCCTGACTTTC.

This clone was counted many times. The junction shows a germline mismatch at one end, possibly a read error. The chain uses TRBV7-7 and TRBJ1-2; D remains ambiguous. The CDR3 is 14 amino acids. Per the germline V gene, CDR1 is SSHAT and CDR2 is FNYEAQ (reference sequence). The CDR3 bases are TGTGCTAGCAGCTTGTTCCACACGGACTATGGCTACACCTTC. It is translated as CASSLFHTDYGYTF.

This clone was detected many times. V usage is TRBV4-1 and J usage is TRBJ2-7, with D perhaps matching TRBD2 (6 bases). The germline gives CDR1 MGHRA, CDR2 YSYEKL. Deletions cut 5 bases from V and 0 bases from J, with 14 bases between. The CDR3 is 15 amino acids. CDR3 protein: CASSFTGTYSYEQYF. CDR3 DNA sequence: TGCGCCAGCAGCTTTACCGGGACTTACTCCTACGAGCAGTACTTC.

This chain links TRBV6-2 or TRBV6-3 with TRBJ1-5, with 7 bases lining up with TRBD1. V was pared by 2 bases and J by 7 bases, with 20 bases of the junction left unmatched. Germline lookup yields CDR1 MNHEY and CDR2 SVGEGT. The CDR3 covers 19 residues. The CDR3 reads CASSYSSKTGFLSRQPQHF. In nucleotides, the CDR3 is TGTGCCAGCAGTTACAGTTCCAAGACAGGGTTCCTATCCAGACAGCCCCAGCATTTT.

The sample holds many counts of this clone. This chain links TRBV10-3 with TRBJ2-1, with 14 bases lining up with TRBD2. The ends lost 8 bases at V and 7 bases at J; junction bases unmatched: 7. The CDR3 has 15 amino acids. The V gene's germline CDR1 is ENHRY and CDR2 SYGVKD. CDR3 nucleotides: TGTGCCATCGGGGGGACTAGCGGGAGAGAAAATGAGCAGTTCTTC. Translated, it gives CAIGGTSGRENEQFF.

This clone occurred a few times. The final CDR3 position lacks the conserved phenylalanine or tryptophan, pointing to a likely read error. J is TRBJ2-7 and V is TRBV5-1, with D possibly being TRBD2 (6 bases). Germline CDR1 reads SGHRS; CDR2 reads YFSETQ. CDR3 length equals 14 residues. V lost 6 bases and J lost 1, with 14 bases in between. The CDR3 reads CASKGLATSYEQYL. CDR3 DNA: TGCGCCAGCAAGGGGCTAGCGACTTCCTACGAGCAGTACCTC.

This clone was counted many times. The genes are TRBV2 and TRBJ2-7; D is undetermined. CDR1 is SNHLY and CDR2 is FYNNEI in the germline V gene. Between the trimmed V and J ends, which lost 7 bases and 6 bases, there was a span of 13 bases. The CDR3 length is 12 residues. CDR3 protein: CASTRSALEQYF. CDR3 nucleotide sequence: TGTGCCAGCACAAGGTCCGCGCTCGAGCAGTACTTC.

This sequence joins TRBV18 and TRBJ1-1; D is undetermined. Germline CDR1 reads KGHSH; CDR2 reads LQKENI. The CDR3 runs to 15 residues. V was clipped by 3 bases and J by 1 base, with 12 bases between them. CDR3 in DNA: TGTGCCAGCTCACCCTCCCAGGCGTCGAACACTGAAGCTTTCTTT. Its translation: CASSPSQASNTEAFF.

This clone was counted ten times or more. Other DNA sequences of this sample code for an identical CDR3. This chain links TRBV4-3 with TRBJ2-3; perhaps TRBD2 as D (6 bases). Germline-derived CDR1 and CDR2 are LGHNA and YSLEER. Trimming cost V 0 bases and J 4 bases, with 11 bases left between them. This CDR3 region has 15 residues. The DNA of the CDR3 is TGCGCCAGCAGCCAAGATCTTGGGGGGTCAGATACGCAGTATTTT. Translating it yields CASSQDLGGSDTQYF.

Concerning this clone itself: A much larger clone is a single base away; this may be a read error. The gene calls are TRBV10-1 and TRBJ2-4, with a possible D match to TRBD2 (5 bases). CDR1 and CDR2 from the germline V gene are WNHNN and SYGVQD (reference sequence). The CDR3 runs to 15 residues. The CDR3 loop reads CASSEGPLAKNIHYF. CDR3 bases: TGCGCCAGCAGTGAAGGACCGCTAGCCAAAAACATTCATTACTTC.

This clone has ten or more counts. For the CDR3, the DNA is TGCAGCGGACTGGGGGGATCGGCAGACATCACTGAAGCTTTCTTT. Its protein is CSGLGGSADITEAFF. V is TRBV29-1 and J is TRBJ1-1, with a possible D match to TRBD1 (5 bases). The CDR3 runs to 15 residues. Between the trimmed V and J ends, which lost 7 bases and 4 bases, there was a span of 22 bases. Germline V gene sequence: CDR1 SQVTM, CDR2 ANQGSEA.